This passage covers 28 T cell receptor beta chains from one sample sequenced in a study of T cell repertoires in cytomegalovirus infection. One entry per CDR3 protein results from TCRdb running MiXCR on the reads. Among some 480,000 distinct CDR3 sequences listed, 30% to 40% were seen once. No antigens are known for them. The starting material was cultured PBMCs, obtained from culture after CMV antigen stimulation. Receptors were obtained from a human donor in good health (CMV status not recorded). Some clones in this sample may be carry-over from other donors' samples.

The chain carries TRBV12-3 or TRBV12-4 and TRBJ1-1; D gene uncertain. The V gene lost 5 bases and the J gene lost 1 base, with 11 bases spanning the gap. CDR3 length: 14 residues. CDR3 region: CASSTYMWNTEAFF. CDR3 nucleotide sequence: TGTGCCAGCAGTACTTATATGTGGAACACTGAAGCTTTCTTT.

This clonotype was detected only a few times. V usage is TRBV7-2 and J usage is TRBJ2-3, with D perhaps matching TRBD2 (5 bases). The V gene's germline CDR1 is SGHTA and CDR2 FQGNSA. The germline V and J ends were trimmed by 1 base and 0 bases, with 11 bases remaining between them. CDR3 length: 16 amino acids. The DNA for the CDR3 is TGTGCCAGCAGCTTAGTCGGCGGGCAGAGCACAGATACGCAGTATTTT. It translates to CASSLVGGQSTDTQYF.

V and J are TRBV18 and TRBJ1-1, with D maybe TRBD1 (6 bases). The germline CDR1 and CDR2 sequences are KGHSH and LQKENI. Trimming pared 0 bases from V and 10 bases from J, leaving 15 bases between. The CDR3 has 14 residues. CDR3 DNA sequence: TGTGCCAGCTCACCACCTGGGGGGCCAGGTATAGCTTTCTTT. It encodes CASSPPGGPGIAFF.

This clonotype occurred many times. This sequence joins TRBV7-2 and TRBJ2-7; the D gene is possibly TRBD2 (5 bases). V lost 5 bases and J lost 3, with 17 bases in between. The germline V gene has CDR1 SGHTA and CDR2 FQGNSA. This CDR3 is built from 15 residues. CDR3 nucleotides: TGTGCCAGCAGCCCGGAAGGGAAGCGGTTCTACGAGCAGTACTTC. This encodes CASSPEGKRFYEQYF.

J is TRBJ1-2 and V is TRBV6-2 or TRBV6-3, with a possible D match to TRBD1 (5 bases). CDR1 is MNHEY, CDR2 SVGEGT, per germline. The CDR3 loop spans 14 amino acids. The V gene lost 4 bases and the J gene lost 1 base, with 10 bases spanning the gap. CDR3 nucleotides: TGTGCCAGCAGTTTTGCAGGGATTAACTATGGCTACACCTTC. Translating gives CASSFAGINYGYTF.

V is TRBV29-1 and J is TRBJ1-1; D gene unclear. The CDR3 runs to 12 residues. CDR1 and CDR2 from the germline V gene are SQVTM and ANQGSEA. V gave up 1 base and J gave up 9 bases, with 12 bases separating them. The CDR3 protein is CSVEGRLPQAFF. CDR3 coding DNA: TGCAGCGTTGAAGGTCGGCTCCCCCAAGCTTTCTTT.

At least ten counts were recorded for this clonotype. This chain connects TRBV7-2 to TRBJ1-1; D not resolved. The CDR3 loop spans 12 amino acids. Between the trimmed V and J ends, which lost 5 bases and 1 base, there was a span of 5 bases. In germline, CDR1 is SGHTA, CDR2 FQGNSA. CDR3 nucleotide sequence: TGTGCCAGCAGCCGTACGAACACTGAAGCTTTCTTT. Translation gives CASSRTNTEAFF.

This clonotype was detected a few times. The CDR3 DNA reads TGTGCCAGCAGCTTAGGGACAGGCCCTGGCACAGATACGCAGTATTTT. It translates to CASSLGTGPGTDTQYF. The chain employs TRBV7-9 and TRBJ2-3; TRBD1 matches 7 bases. V trimming: 1 base; J trimming: 1 base; junction bases outside the gene matches: 5. The CDR3 has 16 amino acids. Germline V CDR1 and CDR2: SEHNR, FQNEAQ (reference sequence).

The chain couples TRBV28 to TRBJ2-3, with D tentatively TRBD2 (5 bases). This CDR3 spans 13 amino acids. Germline V gene sequence: CDR1 MDHEN, CDR2 SYDVKM. With 8 bases removed from V and 4 bases from J, the gap between germline ends came to 13 bases. CDR3 bases: TGTGCCAGCTGCGAGGGATCGTCAGATACGCAGTATTTT. It yields the protein CASCEGSSDTQYF.

The sample holds a few counts of this clonotype. The J gene is TRBJ1-1, the V gene TRBV6-6; no firm D call. The CDR3 has 16 residues. The V gene lost 7 bases and the J gene lost 1 base, with 19 bases spanning the gap. CDR1 is MNHNY, CDR2 SVGAGI, per germline (reference sequence). The CDR3 DNA sequence: TGTGCCAGCAAACACCGCGGGTCCATCGCGAACACTGAAGCTTTCTTT. Its protein product is CASKHRGSIANTEAFF.

In this sample, this clonotype turned up a few times. This chain uses TRBV20-1 with TRBJ2-7, with 7 bases identical to TRBD1. CDR1 is DFQATT and CDR2 is SNEGSKA in the germline V gene (reference sequence). The J segment lost 1 base and the V segment lost 4 bases, leaving 13 bases of the junction unmatched. This CDR3 spans 16 amino acids. CDR3 nucleotide sequence: TGCAGTGCTAAACCTAAGGGGGCGGGCGTTTCCTACGAGCAGTACTTC. Translated, it gives CSAKPKGAGVSYEQYF.

As concerns this clonotype: One end of the junction is discordant with germline, which a read error may explain. The J gene is TRBJ1-1, the V gene TRBV20-1; D is unresolved. Germline assignment: CDR1 DFQATT and CDR2 SNEGSKA (reference sequence). The length of the CDR3 is 13 residues. Written as DNA, the CDR3 is TGCAGTGCTAGAGATTTTGCAGACACGGAAGCTTTCTTT. It encodes CSARDFADTEAFF.

This chain connects TRBV4-1 to TRBJ2-5; 11 nucleotides align to TRBD2. The CDR3 extends over 15 amino acids. The trim removed 3 bases at V and 4 bases at J, leaving 4 bases unmatched. Per germline, CDR1 MGHRA and CDR2 YSYEKL. CDR3 sequence (DNA): TGCGCCAGCAGCCACCTCACTAGCGGGAGAGAGACCCAGTACTTC. Amino acid sequence: CASSHLTSGRETQYF.

The J gene is TRBJ1-1, the V gene TRBV5-8; the D is unclear. CDR1 is SGHTS, CDR2 YDEGEE, per germline. V gave up 2 bases and J gave up 0 bases, with 11 bases separating them. CDR3 length equals 15 residues. CDR3 in amino acids: CASSLRATMNTEAFF. DNA for the CDR3: TGTGCCAGCAGCTTACGGGCCACCATGAACACTGAAGCTTTCTTT.

The chain combines TRBV11-2 with TRBJ1-1, with no clear D. V was shortened by 10 bases and J by 0 bases, with 12 bases between the two germline ends. CDR1 is SGHAT, CDR2 FQNNGV, per germline. The CDR3 runs 13 residues. CDR3 protein: CATNAQLNTEAFF. DNA for the CDR3: TGTGCCACTAACGCACAACTGAACACTGAAGCTTTCTTT.

This clonotype turned up a few times. V usage is TRBV7-2 and J usage is TRBJ2-3; a weak D match, TRBD2 (7 bases). This CDR3 comprises 13 residues. The V and J ends lost 11 bases and 4 bases respectively, with 16 bases between them. The germline V gene has CDR1 SGHTA and CDR2 FQGNSA. The CDR3 loop is CALGGARPDTQYF. As DNA, the CDR3 is TGTGCCCTAGGGGGGGCCCGCCCAGATACGCAGTATTTT.

The rearrangement joins TRBV6-6 to TRBJ2-7; tentative D call: TRBD2 (6 bases). This CDR3 contains 15 residues. Deletions cut 2 bases from V and 2 bases from J, with 13 bases between. The germline gives CDR1 MNHNY, CDR2 SVGAGI (reference sequence). CDR3 sequence reads: CASSYNLAYTYEQYF. CDR3 nucleotide sequence: TGTGCCAGCAGTTACAATCTAGCGTACACCTACGAGCAGTACTTC.

J is TRBJ1-2 and V is TRBV7-2; the D gene is possibly TRBD1 (5 bases). The germline CDR1 and CDR2 sequences are SGHTA and FQGNSA. The CDR3 extends over 15 amino acids. V lost 7 bases and J 3 bases, leaving 18 bases between the germline ends. CDR3 in DNA: TGTGCCAGCACCTTCGGGGGGAGGATGGACTATGGCTACACCTTC. Translating gives CASTFGGRMDYGYTF. Complete variable domain (other parts from reference TRBV7-2 and TRBJ1-2): GAGVSQSPSNKVTEKGKDVELRCDPISGHTALYWYRQSLGQGLEFLIYFQGNSAPDKSGLPSDRFSAERTGGSVSTLTIQRTQQEDSAVYLCASTFGGRMDYGYTFGSGTRLTVV.

The V gene is TRBV19, the J gene TRBJ2-7, with 15 bases aligning to TRBD2. This CDR3 has 17 amino acids. J lost 4 bases, V lost 2 bases, and 6 bases had no gene match. Per germline, CDR1 LNHDA and CDR2 SQIVND (reference sequence). Here the CDR3 DNA reads TGTGCCAGTAGTATACTGCCGGGACTAGCGGGAGGATACGAGCAGTACTTC. It codes for CASSILPGLAGGYEQYF.

V usage is TRBV24-1 and J usage is TRBJ1-5; possibly TRBD1 for D (6 bases). The CDR3 runs to 15 residues. Trimming took off 9 bases at V and 2 bases at J, with 16 bases between the two ends. CDR1 and CDR2 from the germline V gene are KGHDR and SFDVKD. The CDR3 protein is CATGAGGEGNQPQHF. The CDR3 bases are TGTGCCACCGGAGCGGGGGGCGAAGGCAATCAGCCCCAGCATTTT.

The table lists this clonotype with a few counts. The chain couples TRBV6-5 to TRBJ2-1, with a possible D match to TRBD1 (6 bases). Trimming removed 2 bases at V and 3 bases at J, with 14 bases between. The germline CDR1 and CDR2 sequences are MNHEY and SVGAGI. The CDR3 contains 16 residues. CDR3 DNA sequence: TGTGCCAGCAGTTACGTAACAGGGATCGACTACAATGAGCAGTTCTTC. Its protein is CASSYVTGIDYNEQFF.

The chain has TRBV6-5 and TRBJ2-5, with a tentative D call TRBD2 (8 bases). The V gene's germline CDR1 is MNHEY and CDR2 SVGAGI. There are 15 residues in the CDR3. The V end was cut by 6 bases, the J end by 5 bases, with 19 bases between. The CDR3 sequence: CASSQGGLVGETQYF. The DNA of the CDR3 is TGTGCCAGCAGCCAGGGGGGACTAGTTGGGGAGACCCAGTACTTC.

This clonotype came up a few times. J is TRBJ2-5 and V is TRBV7-9; 9 positions match TRBD1. The germline CDR1 and CDR2 sequences are SEHNR and FQNEAQ (reference sequence). This CDR3 comprises 14 residues. V dropped 3 bases and J dropped 4; count of bases not matched to a gene: 3. CDR3: CASSFRTGVETQYF. CDR3 in DNA: TGTGCCAGCAGCTTCCGGACAGGGGTAGAGACCCAGTACTTC.

V and J are TRBV4-1 and TRBJ2-2; D remains ambiguous. Germline V gene data show CDR1 as MGHRA and CDR2 as YSYEKL. The CDR3 is made up of 13 amino acids. The V gene lost 1 base and the J gene lost 10 bases, with 10 bases spanning the gap. CDR3 DNA: TGCGCCAGCAGCCAAGCCAACCACGAGGAGCTGTTTTTT. Its translation: CASSQANHEELFF.

The chain combines TRBV29-1 with TRBJ1-1; tentatively, D is TRBD1 (5 bases). Trimming left V 3 bases short and J 1 base short, with 15 bases between. Looked up from germline, CDR1 is SQVTM and CDR2 is ANQGSEA. The CDR3 length is 15 residues. CDR3 sequence reads: CSVEWRGGGNTEAFF. CDR3 nucleotide sequence: TGCAGCGTTGAGTGGCGGGGCGGGGGGAACACTGAAGCTTTCTTT.

The V call is TRBV28, the J call TRBJ2-1, with 12 bases matching TRBD2. The CDR3 is made up of 15 amino acids. Germline V gene data show CDR1 as MDHEN and CDR2 as SYDVKM. Losses at the gene ends were 5 bases for V and 7 bases for J; bases not matched to a gene: 6. This CDR3 is CASSPRTSGINEQFF. The CDR3 bases are TGTGCCAGCAGTCCCCGGACTAGCGGGATAAATGAGCAGTTCTTC.

J is TRBJ2-7 and V is TRBV12-3 or TRBV12-4, with D possibly TRBD2 on 5 matching bases. Trimming pared 2 bases from V and 2 bases from J, leaving 7 bases between. The CDR3 consists of 13 residues. In DNA, the CDR3 is TGTGCCAGCAGTTTAAGCGGTCCCTACGAGCAGTACTTC. Residues: CASSLSGPYEQYF.

The chain is built from TRBV7-2 and TRBJ2-3, with D perhaps TRBD2 (5 bases). Trimming removed 1 base at V and 5 bases at J, with 19 bases between. The CDR3 is made up of 17 amino acids. The germline CDR1 and CDR2 sequences are SGHTA and FQGNSA. The CDR3 is CASSLVDLRAGGDTQYF. The CDR3 coding sequence is TGTGCCAGCAGCTTAGTGGATTTACGGGCAGGAGGAGATACGCAGTATTTT.